This entry is about one TCR beta chain. What it binds is not known. These data originate in a study of graft-versus-host responses after intestinal transplantation. Using immunoSEQ multiplex PCR, the repertoire was profiled, and TCRdb retains in-frame clones only, with some absent. The sample carries tens of thousands of clones, 80% to 95% recorded once. Study-wide points: Early post-transplant HvG declines showed an association with peak circulating GvH clone levels.

This CDR3 is 15 amino acids long. The V and J ends lost 0 bases and 6 bases, in that order; junction bases with no gene match: 3. CDR1 SGDLS and CDR2 YYNGEE come from the germline V gene. Specimen: unstimulated CD8+ T cells sorted from spleen or lymph node cells, collected before intestinal transplant. This receptor was obtained from a human donor who received an intestinal transplant. The chain combines TRBV9 with TRBJ2-2, with 9 nucleotides matching TRBD2. CDR3 loop: CASSVGGGAAGELFF. CDR3 DNA: TGTGCCAGCAGCGTAGGCGGGGGGGCGGCCGGGGAGCTGTTTTTT.